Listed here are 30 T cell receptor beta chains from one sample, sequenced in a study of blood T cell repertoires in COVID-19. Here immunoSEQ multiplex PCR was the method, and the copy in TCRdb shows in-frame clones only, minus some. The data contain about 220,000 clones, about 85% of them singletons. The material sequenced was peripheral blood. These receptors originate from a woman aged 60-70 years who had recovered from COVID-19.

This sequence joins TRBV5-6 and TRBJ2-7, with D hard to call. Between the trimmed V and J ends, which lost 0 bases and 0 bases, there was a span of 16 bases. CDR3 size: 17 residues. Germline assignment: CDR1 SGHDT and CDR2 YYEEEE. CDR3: CASSLEYSSWVSYEQYF. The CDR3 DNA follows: TGTGCCAGCAGCTTGGAGTATAGCAGCTGGGTCTCCTACGAGCAGTACTTC.

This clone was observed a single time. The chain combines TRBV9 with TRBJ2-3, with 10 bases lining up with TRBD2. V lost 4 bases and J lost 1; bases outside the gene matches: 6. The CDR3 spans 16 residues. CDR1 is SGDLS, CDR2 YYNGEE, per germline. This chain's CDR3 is CASSQRGGSGTDTQYF. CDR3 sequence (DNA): TGTGCCAGCAGCCAGCGGGGGGGCTCGGGCACAGATACGCAGTATTTT.

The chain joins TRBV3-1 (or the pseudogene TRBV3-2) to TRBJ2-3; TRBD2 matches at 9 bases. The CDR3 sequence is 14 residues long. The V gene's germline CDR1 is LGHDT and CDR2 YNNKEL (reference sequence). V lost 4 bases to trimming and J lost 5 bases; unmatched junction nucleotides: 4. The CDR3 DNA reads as TGTGCCAGCAGCCCGGGACTAGCCGTAGATACGCAGTATTTT. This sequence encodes CASSPGLAVDTQYF.

The CDR3, as DNA: TGTGCCAGCAGCGCCTCCTCGGGACAGGTGTCGAACACTGAAGCTTTCTTT. Its protein product is CASSASSGQVSNTEAFF. J is TRBJ1-1 and V is TRBV5-6; 8 nucleotides line up with TRBD1. CDR3 length: 17 amino acids. Germline loops: CDR1 SGHDT, CDR2 YYEEEE. V shed 4 bases and J 1 base; nucleotides not matched to a gene: 12.

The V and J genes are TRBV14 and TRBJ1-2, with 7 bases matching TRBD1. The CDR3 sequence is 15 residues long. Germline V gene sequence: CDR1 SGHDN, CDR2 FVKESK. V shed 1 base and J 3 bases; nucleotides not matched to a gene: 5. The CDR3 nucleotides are TGTGCCAGCAGCCAAGGACAGGGCGGGGACTATGGCTACACCTTC. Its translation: CASSQGQGGDYGYTF.

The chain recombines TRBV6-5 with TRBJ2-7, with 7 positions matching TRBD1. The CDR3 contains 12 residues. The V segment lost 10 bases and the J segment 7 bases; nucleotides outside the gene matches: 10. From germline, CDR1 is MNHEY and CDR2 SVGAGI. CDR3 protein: CATWTGSKEQYF. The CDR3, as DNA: TGTGCCACCTGGACAGGATCGAAAGAGCAGTACTTC.

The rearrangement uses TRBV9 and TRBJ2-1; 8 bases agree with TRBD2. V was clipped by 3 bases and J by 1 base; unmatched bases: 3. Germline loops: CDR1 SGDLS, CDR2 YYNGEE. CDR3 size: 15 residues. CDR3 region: CASSASSGSYNEQFF. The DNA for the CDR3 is TGTGCCAGCAGCGCCTCTAGCGGGTCCTACAATGAGCAGTTCTTC.

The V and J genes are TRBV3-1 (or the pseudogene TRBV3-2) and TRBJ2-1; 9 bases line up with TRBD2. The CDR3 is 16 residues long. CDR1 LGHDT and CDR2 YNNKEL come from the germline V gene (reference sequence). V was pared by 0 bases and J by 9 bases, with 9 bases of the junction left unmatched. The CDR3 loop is CASSQDMAGGPSEQFF. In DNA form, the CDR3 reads TGTGCCAGCAGCCAAGATATGGCGGGGGGGCCGAGTGAGCAGTTCTTC.

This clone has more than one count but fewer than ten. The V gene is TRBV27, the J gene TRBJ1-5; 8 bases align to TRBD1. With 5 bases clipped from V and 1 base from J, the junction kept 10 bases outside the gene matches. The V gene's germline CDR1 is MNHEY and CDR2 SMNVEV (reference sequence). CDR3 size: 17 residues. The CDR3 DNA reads TGTGCCAGCAGTAGATCAGGGGGCGGGTTAAGCAATCAGCCCCAGCATTTT. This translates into CASSRSGGGLSNQPQHF.

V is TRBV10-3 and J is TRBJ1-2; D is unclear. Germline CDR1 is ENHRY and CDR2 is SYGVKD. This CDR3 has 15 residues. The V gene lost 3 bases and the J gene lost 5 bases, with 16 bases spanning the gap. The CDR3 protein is CAISDVGEDQYGYTF. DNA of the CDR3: TGTGCCATCAGTGATGTTGGGGAGGACCAATATGGCTACACCTTC.

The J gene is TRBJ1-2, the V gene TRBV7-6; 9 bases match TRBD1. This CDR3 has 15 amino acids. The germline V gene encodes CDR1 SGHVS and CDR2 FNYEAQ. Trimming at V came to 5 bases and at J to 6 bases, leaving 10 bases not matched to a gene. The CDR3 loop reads CASSPRDREAHGYTF. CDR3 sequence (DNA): TGTGCCAGCAGCCCTCGGGACAGGGAAGCCCATGGCTACACCTTC.

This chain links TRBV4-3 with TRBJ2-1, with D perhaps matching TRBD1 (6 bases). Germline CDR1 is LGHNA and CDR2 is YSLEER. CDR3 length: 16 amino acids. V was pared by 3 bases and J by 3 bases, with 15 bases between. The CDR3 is CASSQQPQGVYNEQFF. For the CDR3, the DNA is TGCGCCAGCAGCCAGCAACCACAGGGAGTCTACAATGAGCAGTTCTTC.

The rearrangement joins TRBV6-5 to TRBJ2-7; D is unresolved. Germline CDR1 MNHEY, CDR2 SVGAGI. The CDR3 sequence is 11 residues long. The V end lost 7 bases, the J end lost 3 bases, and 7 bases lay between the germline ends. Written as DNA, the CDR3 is TGTGCCAGCAAAAGAGACTACGAGCAGTACTTC. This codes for CASKRDYEQYF.

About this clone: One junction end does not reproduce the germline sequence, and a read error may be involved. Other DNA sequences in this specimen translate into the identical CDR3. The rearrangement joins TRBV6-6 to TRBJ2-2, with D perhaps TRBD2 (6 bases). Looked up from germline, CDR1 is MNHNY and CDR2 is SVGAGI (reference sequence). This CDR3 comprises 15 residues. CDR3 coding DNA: TGTGCCAGCAGACCGCCGGGGGACCACACCGGAGAGCTGTTTTTT. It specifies CASRPPGDHTGELFF.

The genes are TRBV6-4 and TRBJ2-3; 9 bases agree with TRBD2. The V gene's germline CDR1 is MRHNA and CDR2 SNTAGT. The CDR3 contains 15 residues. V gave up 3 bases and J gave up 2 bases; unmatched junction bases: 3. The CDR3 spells CASSDGGGDTDTQYF. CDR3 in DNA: TGTGCCAGCAGTGATGGCGGGGGGGACACAGATACGCAGTATTTT.

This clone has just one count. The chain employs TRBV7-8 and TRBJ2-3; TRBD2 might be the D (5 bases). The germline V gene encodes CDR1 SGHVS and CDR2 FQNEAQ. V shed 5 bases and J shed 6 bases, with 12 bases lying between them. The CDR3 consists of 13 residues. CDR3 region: CASSDWTGDTQYF. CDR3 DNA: TGTGCCAGCAGCGACTGGACGGGGGATACGCAGTATTTT. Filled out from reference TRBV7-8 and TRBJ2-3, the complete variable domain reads GAGVSQSPRYKVAKRGQDVALRCDPISGHVSLFWYQQALGQGPEFLTYFQNEAQLDKSGLPSDRFFAERPEGSVSTLKIQRTQQEDSAVYLCASSDWTGDTQYFGPGTRLTVL.

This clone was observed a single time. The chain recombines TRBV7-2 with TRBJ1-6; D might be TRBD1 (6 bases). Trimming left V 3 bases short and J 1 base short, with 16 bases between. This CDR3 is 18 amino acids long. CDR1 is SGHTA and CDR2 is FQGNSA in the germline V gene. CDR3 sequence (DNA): TGTGCCAGCAGCTTTCTATTTCAGGGGTATTCCTATAATTCACCCCTCCACTTT. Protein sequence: CASSFLFQGYSYNSPLHF.

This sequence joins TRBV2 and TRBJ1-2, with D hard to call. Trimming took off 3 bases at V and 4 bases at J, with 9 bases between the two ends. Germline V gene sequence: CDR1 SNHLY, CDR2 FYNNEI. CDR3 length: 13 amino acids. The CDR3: CASSERLSYGYTF. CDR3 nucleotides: TGTGCCAGCAGTGAGAGGCTGAGCTATGGCTACACCTTC. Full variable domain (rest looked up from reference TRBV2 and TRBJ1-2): EPEVTQTPSHQVTQMGQEVILRCVPISNHLYFYWYRQILGQKVEFLVSFYNNEISEKSEIFDDQFSVERPDGSNFTLKIRSTKLEDSAMYFCASSERLSYGYTFGSGTRLTVV.

The CDR3 DNA reads as TGCGCCAGCAGCTTGGGGCCCGATTTGAACACTGAAGCTTTCTTT. Translating gives CASSLGPDLNTEAFF. The rearrangement joins TRBV5-1 to TRBJ1-1; D uncertain. The V end was cut by 0 bases, the J end by 0 bases, with 9 bases between. Germline CDR1 reads SGHRS; CDR2 reads YFSETQ. The CDR3 totals 15 residues.

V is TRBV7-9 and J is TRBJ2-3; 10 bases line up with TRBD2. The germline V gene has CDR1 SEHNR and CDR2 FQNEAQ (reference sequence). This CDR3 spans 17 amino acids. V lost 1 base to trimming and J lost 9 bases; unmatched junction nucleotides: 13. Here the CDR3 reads CASSLGALAGFTGTQYF. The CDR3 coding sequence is TGTGCCAGCAGCTTAGGGGCACTAGCGGGGTTCACGGGGACGCAGTATTTT.

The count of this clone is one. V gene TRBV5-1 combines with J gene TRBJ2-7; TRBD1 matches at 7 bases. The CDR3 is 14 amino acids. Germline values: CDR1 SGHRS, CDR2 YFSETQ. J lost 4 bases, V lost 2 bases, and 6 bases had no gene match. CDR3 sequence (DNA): TGCGCCAGCAGCTTTTGGGGACAGTTTTACGAGCAGTACTTC. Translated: CASSFWGQFYEQYF. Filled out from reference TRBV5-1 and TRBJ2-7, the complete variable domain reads KAGVTQTPRYLIKTRGQQVTLSCSPISGHRSVSWYQQTPGQGLQFLFEYFSETQRNKGNFPGRFSGRQFSNSRSEMNVSTLELGDSALYLCASSFWGQFYEQYFGPGTRLTVT.

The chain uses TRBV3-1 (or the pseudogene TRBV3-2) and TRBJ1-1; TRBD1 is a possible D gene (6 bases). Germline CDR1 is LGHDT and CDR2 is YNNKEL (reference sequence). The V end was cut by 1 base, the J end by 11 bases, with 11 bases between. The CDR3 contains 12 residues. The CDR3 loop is CASSQAGEKAFF. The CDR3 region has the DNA TGTGCCAGCAGCCAAGCAGGGGAGAAGGCTTTCTTT.

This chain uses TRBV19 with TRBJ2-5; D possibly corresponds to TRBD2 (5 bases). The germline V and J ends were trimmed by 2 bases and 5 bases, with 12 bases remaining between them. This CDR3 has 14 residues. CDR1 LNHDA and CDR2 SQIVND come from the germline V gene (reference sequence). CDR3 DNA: TGTGCCAGTAGTATAACTATCCGCGGGGAGACCCAGTACTTC. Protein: CASSITIRGETQYF. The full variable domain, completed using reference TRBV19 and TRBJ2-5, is DGGITQSPKYLFRKEGQNVTLSCEQNLNHDAMYWYRQDPGQGLRLIYYSQIVNDFQKGDIAEGYSVSREKKESFPLTVTSAQKNPTAFYLCASSITIRGETQYFGPGTRLLVL.

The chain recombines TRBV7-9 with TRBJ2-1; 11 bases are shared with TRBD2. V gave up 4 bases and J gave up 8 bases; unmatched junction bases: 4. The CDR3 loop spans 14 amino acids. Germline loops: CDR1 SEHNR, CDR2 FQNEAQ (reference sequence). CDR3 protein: CASSYSGGADEQFF. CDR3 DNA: TGTGCCAGCAGCTATAGCGGGGGGGCCGATGAGCAGTTCTTC. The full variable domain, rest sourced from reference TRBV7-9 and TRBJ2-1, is DTGVSQNPRHKITKRGQNVTFRCDPISEHNRLYWYRQTLGQGPEFLTYFQNEAQLEKSRLLSDRFSAERPKGSFSTLEIQRTEQGDSAMYLCASSYSGGADEQFFGPGTRLTVL.

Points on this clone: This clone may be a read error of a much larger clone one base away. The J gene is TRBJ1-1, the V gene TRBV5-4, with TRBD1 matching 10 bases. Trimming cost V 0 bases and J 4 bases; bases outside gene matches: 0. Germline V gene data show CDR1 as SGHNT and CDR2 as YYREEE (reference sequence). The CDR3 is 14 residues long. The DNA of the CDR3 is TGTGCCAGCAGCTTGGGGACAGGGGGCACTGAAGCTTTCTTT. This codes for CASSLGTGGTEAFF.

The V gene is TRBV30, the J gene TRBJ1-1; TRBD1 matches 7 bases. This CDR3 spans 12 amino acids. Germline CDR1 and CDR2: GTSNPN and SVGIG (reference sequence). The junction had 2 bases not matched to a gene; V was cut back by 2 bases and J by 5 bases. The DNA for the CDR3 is TGTGCCTGGAGTATCAGGGGGACTGAAGCTTTCTTT. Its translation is CAWSIRGTEAFF.

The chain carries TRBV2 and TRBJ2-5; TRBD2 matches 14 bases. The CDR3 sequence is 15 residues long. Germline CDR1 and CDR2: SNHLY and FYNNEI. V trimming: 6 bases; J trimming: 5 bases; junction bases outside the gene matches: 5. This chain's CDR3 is CASRSGLAGVETQYF. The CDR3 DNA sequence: TGTGCCAGCAGGTCGGGACTAGCGGGGGTTGAGACCCAGTACTTC.

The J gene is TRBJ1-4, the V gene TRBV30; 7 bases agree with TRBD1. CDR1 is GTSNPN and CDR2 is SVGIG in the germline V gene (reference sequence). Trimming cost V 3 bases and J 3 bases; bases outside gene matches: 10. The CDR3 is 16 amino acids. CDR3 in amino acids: CAWRFRQGFSNEKLFF. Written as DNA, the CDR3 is TGTGCCTGGAGATTCCGACAGGGATTTTCTAATGAAAAACTGTTTTTT.

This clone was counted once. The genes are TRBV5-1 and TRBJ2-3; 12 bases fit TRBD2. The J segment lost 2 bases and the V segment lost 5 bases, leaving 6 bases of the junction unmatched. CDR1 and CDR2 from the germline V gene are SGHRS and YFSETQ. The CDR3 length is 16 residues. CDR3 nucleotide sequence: TGCGCCAGCAGAACTAGCGGGGGGACGCTCACAGATACGCAGTATTTT. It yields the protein CASRTSGGTLTDTQYF.

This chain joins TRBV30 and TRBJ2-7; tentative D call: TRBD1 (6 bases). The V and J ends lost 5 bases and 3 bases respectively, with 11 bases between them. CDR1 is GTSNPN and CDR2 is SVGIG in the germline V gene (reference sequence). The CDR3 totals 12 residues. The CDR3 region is CAWPTGIYEQYF. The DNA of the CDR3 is TGTGCCTGGCCCACAGGGATCTACGAGCAGTACTTC. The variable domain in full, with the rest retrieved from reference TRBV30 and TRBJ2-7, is SQTIHQWPATLVQPVGSPLSLECTVEGTSNPNLYWYRQAAGRGLQLLFYSVGIGQISSEVPQNLSASRPQDRQFILSSKKLLLSDSGFYLCAWPTGIYEQYFGPGTRLTVT.